This T cell receptor beta chain was observed in a study of cytomegalovirus exposure and HLA in healthy donors. Donors showed nominal health when sampled, although they likely had unrecorded immune exposures. Trimming took off 1 base at V and 7 bases at J, with 15 bases between the two ends. This CDR3 comprises 14 residues. From germline, CDR1 is SGHRS and CDR2 YFSETQ. 60 Vbeta and 13 Jbeta primers were used in PCR. The assay was immunoSEQ multiplex PCR, and TCRdb's table has in-frame clones only and misses some. The sample has 150,000 to 200,000 clones; more than 75% are singletons. This chain connects TRBV5-1 to TRBJ2-7, with D possibly TRBD2 on 7 matching bases. Sequenced material: PBMCs. The TCR sequence derives from a woman in her thirties in good health and CMV-seropositive. The CDR3, as DNA: TGCGCCAGCAGCTTGTTCGCGGGGGCGGGTGAGCAGTACTTC. It translates to CASSLFAGAGEQYF.